This T cell receptor beta chain derives from a study of T cell changes during pregnancy in multiple sclerosis. V shed 3 bases, J shed 9 bases, and the junction held 9 bases outside the gene matches. CDR1 and CDR2 from the germline V gene are MRHNA and SNTAGT. CDR3 length: 15 residues. Clones were read by immunoSEQ multiplex PCR, and TCRdb kept only the in-frame ones, dropping some. The data hold about 38,000 clones, with about 93% observed a single time. Sequencing used CD4+ T cells from peripheral blood mononuclear cells, obtained in the third trimester of pregnancy. This chain connects TRBV6-4 to TRBJ1-5, with 9 bases aligning to TRBD1. The sequence derives from a female donor in good health, enrolled as a control in a pregnancy study. This CDR3 is CASSEQDRGGVPQHF. In DNA, the CDR3 is TGTGCCAGCAGTGAACAGGACAGGGGAGGAGTGCCCCAGCATTTT.